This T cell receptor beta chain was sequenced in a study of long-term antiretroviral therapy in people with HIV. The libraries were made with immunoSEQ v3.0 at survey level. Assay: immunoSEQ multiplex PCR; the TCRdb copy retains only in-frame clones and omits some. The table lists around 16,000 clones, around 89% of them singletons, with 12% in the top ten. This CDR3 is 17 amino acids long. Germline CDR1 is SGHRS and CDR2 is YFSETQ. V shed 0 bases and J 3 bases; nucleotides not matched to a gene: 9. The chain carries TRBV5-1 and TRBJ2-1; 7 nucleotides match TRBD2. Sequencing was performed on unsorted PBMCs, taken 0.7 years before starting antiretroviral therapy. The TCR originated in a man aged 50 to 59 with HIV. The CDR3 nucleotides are TGCGCCAGCAGCTTGGGGGTCGGGGGACTAATCTACAATGAGCAGTTCTTC. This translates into CASSLGVGGLIYNEQFF. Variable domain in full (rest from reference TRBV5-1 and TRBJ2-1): KAGVTQTPRYLIKTRGQQVTLSCSPISGHRSVSWYQQTPGQGLQFLFEYFSETQRNKGNFPGRFSGRQFSNSRSEMNVSTLELGDSALYLCASSLGVGGLIYNEQFFGPGTRLTVL.